This entry lists 7 T cell receptor beta chains sequenced from one sample in a study of graft-versus-host responses after intestinal transplantation. With roughly 200,000 irradiated, violet-dye-labeled stimulator cells, roughly 200,000 CFSE-labeled responder cells were plated. TCRdb keeps only in-frame clones here, not all; method: immunoSEQ multiplex PCR. The data hold approximately 7,000 clones, with approximately 24% observed a single time. The material sequenced was alloreactive CD8+ T cells from a mixed lymphocyte reaction culture, taken before transplantation. The subset is: CFSE-low proliferating T cells sorted from approximately six-day pre-transplant mixed lymphocyte reaction (GvH or HvG direction). These receptor sequences come from a human patient who was an organ donor for intestinal transplantation.

A few counts support this clone. The chain combines TRBV6-5 with TRBJ2-2, with no clear D. Germline CDR1 and CDR2: MNHEY and SVGAGI. The CDR3 runs 12 residues. Trimming cost V 7 bases and J 2 bases, with 5 bases left between them. CDR3 nucleotides: TGTGCCAGCACCGATAACACCGGGGAGCTGTTTTTT. It encodes CASTDNTGELFF.

Only a few counts were recorded for this clone. The chain uses TRBV6-6 and TRBJ2-5; the match to TRBD2 covers 11 bases. This CDR3 is 15 amino acids long. V lost 6 bases, J lost 2 bases, and 5 bases stayed unmatched. Germline V gene lookup returns CDR1 MNHNY and CDR2 SVGAGI (reference sequence). The CDR3: CASSKTSGVQETQYF. CDR3 DNA sequence: TGTGCCAGCAGCAAGACTAGCGGGGTTCAAGAGACCCAGTACTTC.

This chain uses TRBV7-9 with TRBJ2-7; D remains ambiguous. There are 14 residues in the CDR3. CDR1 is SEHNR and CDR2 is FQNEAQ in the germline V gene (reference sequence). V lost 2 bases to trimming and J lost 2 bases, with 10 bases between them. The CDR3 DNA reads TGTGCCAGCAGCTTACCAGGATTTGCCTACGAGCAGTACTTC. As protein: CASSLPGFAYEQYF.

A few counts support this clone. V gene TRBV21-1 combines with J gene TRBJ1-1. TRBV21-1 is a pseudogene locus. The CDR3 consists of 13 residues. The CDR3 loop reads CASSHHLNTEAFF. For the CDR3, the DNA is TGTGCCAGCAGCCACCATTTGAACACTGAAGCTTTCTTT.

The chain joins TRBV11-2 to TRBJ2-2; 10 nucleotides match TRBD2. The junction had 8 bases not matched to a gene; V was cut back by 1 base and J by 6 bases. This CDR3 is built from 17 residues. CDR1 SGHAT and CDR2 FQNNGV come from the germline V gene. CDR3 sequence: CASSLVPSGSMAGELFF. The CDR3 DNA is TGTGCCAGCAGCTTAGTACCTAGCGGGAGTATGGCCGGGGAGCTGTTTTTT.

CDR3 residues: CASSTRTSGSFAYEQYF. The DNA of the CDR3 is TGTGCCAGTAGTACCCGGACTAGCGGGAGTTTCGCCTACGAGCAGTACTTC. The chain has TRBV19 and TRBJ2-7, with 13 bases aligning to TRBD2. CDR1 LNHDA and CDR2 SQIVND come from the germline V gene (reference sequence). The length of the CDR3 is 17 residues. With 4 bases clipped from V and 2 bases from J, the junction kept 8 bases outside the gene matches.

The genes are TRBV28 and TRBJ2-2; 7 nucleotides match TRBD2. The CDR3 runs to 14 residues. Losses at the gene ends were 3 bases for V and 6 bases for J; bases not matched to a gene: 4. Germline V gives CDR1 MDHEN, CDR2 SYDVKM. The CDR3 DNA is TGTGCCAGCAGTTTTTTGCGGGAGTCCGGGGAGCTGTTTTTT. Translated: CASSFLRESGELFF.